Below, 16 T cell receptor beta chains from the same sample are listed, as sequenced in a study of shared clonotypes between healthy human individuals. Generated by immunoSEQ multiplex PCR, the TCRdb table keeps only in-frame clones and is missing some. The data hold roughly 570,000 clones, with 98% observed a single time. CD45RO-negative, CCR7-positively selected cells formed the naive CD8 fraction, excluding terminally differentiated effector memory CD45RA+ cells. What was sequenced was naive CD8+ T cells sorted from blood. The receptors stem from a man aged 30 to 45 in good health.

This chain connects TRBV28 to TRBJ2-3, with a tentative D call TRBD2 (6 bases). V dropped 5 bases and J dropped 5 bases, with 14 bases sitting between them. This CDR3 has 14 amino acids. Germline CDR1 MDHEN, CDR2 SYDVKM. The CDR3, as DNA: TGTGCCAGCAGTCGAGCGGGCAGCGGAGATACGCAGTATTTT. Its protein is CASSRAGSGDTQYF.

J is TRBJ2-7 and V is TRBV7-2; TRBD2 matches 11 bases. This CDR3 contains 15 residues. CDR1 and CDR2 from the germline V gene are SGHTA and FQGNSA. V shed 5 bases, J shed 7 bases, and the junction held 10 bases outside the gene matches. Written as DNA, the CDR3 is TGTGCCAGCAGCAAGTTAGCGGGAGGGCCTGGAGAGCAGTACTTC. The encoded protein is CASSKLAGGPGEQYF.

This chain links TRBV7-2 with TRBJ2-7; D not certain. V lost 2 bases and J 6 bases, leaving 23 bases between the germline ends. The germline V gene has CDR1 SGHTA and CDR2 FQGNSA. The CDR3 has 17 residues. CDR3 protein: CASSLYSPNESWSEQYF. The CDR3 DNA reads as TGTGCCAGCAGCTTATATAGTCCTAACGAGTCTTGGTCCGAGCAGTACTTC.

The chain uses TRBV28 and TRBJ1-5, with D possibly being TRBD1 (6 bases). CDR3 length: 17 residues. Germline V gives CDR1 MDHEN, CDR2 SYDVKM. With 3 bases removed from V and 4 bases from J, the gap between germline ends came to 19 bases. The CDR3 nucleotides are TGTGCCAGCAGTTTCTTCGCAGGGACACTGATAAATCAGCCCCAGCATTTT. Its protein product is CASSFFAGTLINQPQHF.

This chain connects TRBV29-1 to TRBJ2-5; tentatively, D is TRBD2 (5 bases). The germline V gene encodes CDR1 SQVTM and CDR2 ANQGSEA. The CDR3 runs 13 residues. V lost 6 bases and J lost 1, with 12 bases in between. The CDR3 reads CSVVGGTQETQYF. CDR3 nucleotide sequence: TGCAGCGTAGTAGGAGGAACCCAAGAGACCCAGTACTTC.

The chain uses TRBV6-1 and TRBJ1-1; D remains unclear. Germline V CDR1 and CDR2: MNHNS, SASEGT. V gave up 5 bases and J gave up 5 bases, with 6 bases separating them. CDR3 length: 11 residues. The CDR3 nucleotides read TGTGCCAGCAGTTCTTTTACTGAAGCTTTCTTT. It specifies CASSSFTEAFF.

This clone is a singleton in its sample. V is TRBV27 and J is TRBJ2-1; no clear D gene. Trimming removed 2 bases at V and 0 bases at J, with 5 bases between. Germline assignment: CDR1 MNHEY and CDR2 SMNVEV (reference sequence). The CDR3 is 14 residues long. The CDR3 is CASSLAASYNEQFF. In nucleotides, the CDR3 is TGTGCCAGCAGTTTAGCGGCCTCCTACAATGAGCAGTTCTTC.

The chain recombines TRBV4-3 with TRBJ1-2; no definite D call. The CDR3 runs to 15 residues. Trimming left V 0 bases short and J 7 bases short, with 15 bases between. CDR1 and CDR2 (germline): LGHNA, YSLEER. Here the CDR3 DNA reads TGCGCCAGCAGCCAAGATGGGAGCGGACGGGGTGGCTACACCTTC. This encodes CASSQDGSGRGGYTF.

The CDR3 sequence is CASSRTGITEAFF. The CDR3 nucleotides are TGTGCCAGCAGCCGCACAGGGATTACTGAAGCTTTCTTT. The chain carries TRBV7-9 and TRBJ1-1; weak D call: TRBD1 (6 bases). The CDR3 is made up of 13 amino acids. V gave up 5 bases and J gave up 5 bases, with 12 bases separating them. CDR1 and CDR2 from the germline V gene are SEHNR and FQNEAQ (reference sequence).

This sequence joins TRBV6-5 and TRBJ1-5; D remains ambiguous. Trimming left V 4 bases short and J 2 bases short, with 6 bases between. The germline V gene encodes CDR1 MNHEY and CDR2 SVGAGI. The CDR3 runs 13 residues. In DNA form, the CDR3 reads TGTGCCAGCAGTTCTCTAGGCAATCAGCCCCAGCATTTT. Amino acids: CASSSLGNQPQHF.

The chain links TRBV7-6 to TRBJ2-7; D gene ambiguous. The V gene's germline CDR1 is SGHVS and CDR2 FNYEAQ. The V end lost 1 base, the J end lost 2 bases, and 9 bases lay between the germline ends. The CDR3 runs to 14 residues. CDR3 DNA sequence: TGTGCCAGCAGCTTAGGTTCTGAGACCTACGAGCAGTACTTC. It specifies CASSLGSETYEQYF.

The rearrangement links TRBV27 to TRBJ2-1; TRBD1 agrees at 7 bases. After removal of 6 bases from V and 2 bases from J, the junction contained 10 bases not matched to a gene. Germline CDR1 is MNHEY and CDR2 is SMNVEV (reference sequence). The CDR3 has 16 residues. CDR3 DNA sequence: TGTGCCAGCAGCCACTCGAGGACAGGAACCTACAATGAGCAGTTCTTC. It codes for CASSHSRTGTYNEQFF.

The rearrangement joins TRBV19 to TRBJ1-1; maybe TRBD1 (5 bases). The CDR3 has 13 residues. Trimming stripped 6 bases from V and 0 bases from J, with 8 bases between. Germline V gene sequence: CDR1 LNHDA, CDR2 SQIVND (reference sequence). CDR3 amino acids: CASSLTVNTEAFF. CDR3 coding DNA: TGTGCCAGTAGCCTGACAGTGAACACTGAAGCTTTCTTT.

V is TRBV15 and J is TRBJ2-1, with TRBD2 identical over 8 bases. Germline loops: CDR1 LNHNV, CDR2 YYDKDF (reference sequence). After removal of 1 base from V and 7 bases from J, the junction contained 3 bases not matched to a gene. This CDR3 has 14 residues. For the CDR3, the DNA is TGTGCCACCAGCAGAGTCAGCGGGAGAAATGAGCAGTTCTTC. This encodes CATSRVSGRNEQFF.

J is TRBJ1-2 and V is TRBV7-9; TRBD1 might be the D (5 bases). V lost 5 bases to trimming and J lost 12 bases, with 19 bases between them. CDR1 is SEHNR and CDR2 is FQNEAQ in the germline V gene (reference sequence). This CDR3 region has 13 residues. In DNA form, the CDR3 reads TGTGCCAGCAGCCGCGGGGCGGCCCTTGCGGACACCTTC. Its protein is CASSRGAALADTF.

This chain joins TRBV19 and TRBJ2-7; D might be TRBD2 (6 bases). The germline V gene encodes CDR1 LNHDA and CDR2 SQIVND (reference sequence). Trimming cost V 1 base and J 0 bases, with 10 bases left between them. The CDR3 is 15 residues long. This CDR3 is CASSIASGYSYEQYF. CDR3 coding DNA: TGTGCCAGTAGTATAGCCAGCGGGTACTCCTACGAGCAGTACTTC.